This TCR beta chain was identified in a study of blood T cell repertoires in COVID-19. Overall study context: The United States, Italy and Spain supplied acute and convalescent COVID-19 samples. From T cells, B-cell-depleted T cells, or PBMCs came the material, which was cDNA or gDNA.

In the original workflow: Reference gene primer amplification gave nucleated cell count estimates. This table comes from immunoSEQ multiplex PCR, and its TCRdb copy is limited to in-frame clones, with some not included. That table is the source of V, J and clone size, and D and trimming were worked out from the DNA. The table lists about 150,000 clones, 87% of them singletons. The germline gives CDR1 SGDLS, CDR2 YYNGEE. CDR3 length equals 15 residues. Trimming at V came to 4 bases and at J to 5 bases, leaving 5 bases not matched to a gene. This clone has a handful of counts. The source material was peripheral blood. This clonotype was sampled from a woman aged 55-69 years with active or convalescent COVID-19. The J gene is TRBJ2-1, the V gene TRBV9; 11 nucleotides line up with TRBD2. The CDR3 loop reads CASSPGTSGNNEQFF. As DNA, the CDR3 is TGTGCCAGCAGCCCCGGGACTAGCGGAAACAATGAGCAGTTCTTC. The full variable domain, rest sourced from reference TRBV9 and TRBJ2-1, is DSGVTQTPKHLITATGQRVTLRCSPRSGDLSVYWYQQSLDQGLQFLIQYYNGEERAKGNILERFSAQQFPDLHSELNLSSLELGDSALYFCASSPGTSGNNEQFFGPGTRLTVL.